This T cell receptor (beta chain) was recorded in a study of shared clonotypes between healthy human individuals. Across the whole study: Per donor, three plates held CD4 naive cells, three held CD4 memory, two held CD8 naive and one held CD8 memory. Study-level findings and limits: Larger estimated richness was generally seen in naive subsets than in memory subsets.

Naivety among CD8 cells was defined by CD45RO negativity and positive CCR7 selection, thereby excluding terminally differentiated effector memory CD45RA+ cells. Each subset's genomic DNA was shared equally among a number of immunoSEQ plates. Original processing notes: From ImmunoSEQ came sequences covering only the junction and carrying no quality scores, so filtering differed. Generated by immunoSEQ multiplex PCR, the TCRdb table keeps only in-frame clones and is missing some. V and J calls and clone size are given by that table; D and trimming were obtained from the DNA. The table lists around 600,000 clones, about 95% of them singletons, with approximately 0.11% in the top ten. Of note for this clone: Its antigen is undetermined.

Trimming at V came to 5 bases and at J to 5 bases, leaving 11 bases not matched to a gene. From germline, CDR1 is LNHDA and CDR2 SQIVND (reference sequence). This CDR3 spans 16 amino acids. The receptor's source is a woman in her thirties in good health. The source material was naive CD8+ T cells sorted from blood. V gene TRBV19 combines with J gene TRBJ2-5; TRBD2 matches at 10 bases. The CDR3 here is CASSLRTSGVGETQYF. The CDR3 DNA sequence: TGTGCCAGTAGTCTTCGGACTAGCGGAGTGGGGGAGACCCAGTACTTC.